This paragraph covers one TCR beta chain sequence. The authors reverse transcribed roughly 0.5 to 1 ug RNA with random hexamers. Each CDR3 protein gets one entry after TCRdb re-called the immunoSEQ multiplex PCR reads with MiXCR. The sample has some 110,000 distinct CDR3 sequences; approximately 93% are singletons. The source of the sample is a study of CD8 T cells in Susac syndrome. Germline V gene lookup returns CDR1 LGHDT and CDR2 YNNKEL (reference sequence). Trimming shortened V by 4 bases and J by 5 bases, and 20 bases separated the two germline ends. This CDR3 contains 16 residues. The receptor was derived from a human donor with multiple sclerosis. This sequence joins TRBV3-1 and TRBJ2-5; TRBD1 might be the D (6 bases). The sequenced sample consisted of CD4+ T cells from PBMCs. In nucleotides, the CDR3 is TGTGCCAGCAGCCTCCCCGGGACACCCTTGGGGGAGACCCAGTACTTC. As protein: CASSLPGTPLGETQYF.